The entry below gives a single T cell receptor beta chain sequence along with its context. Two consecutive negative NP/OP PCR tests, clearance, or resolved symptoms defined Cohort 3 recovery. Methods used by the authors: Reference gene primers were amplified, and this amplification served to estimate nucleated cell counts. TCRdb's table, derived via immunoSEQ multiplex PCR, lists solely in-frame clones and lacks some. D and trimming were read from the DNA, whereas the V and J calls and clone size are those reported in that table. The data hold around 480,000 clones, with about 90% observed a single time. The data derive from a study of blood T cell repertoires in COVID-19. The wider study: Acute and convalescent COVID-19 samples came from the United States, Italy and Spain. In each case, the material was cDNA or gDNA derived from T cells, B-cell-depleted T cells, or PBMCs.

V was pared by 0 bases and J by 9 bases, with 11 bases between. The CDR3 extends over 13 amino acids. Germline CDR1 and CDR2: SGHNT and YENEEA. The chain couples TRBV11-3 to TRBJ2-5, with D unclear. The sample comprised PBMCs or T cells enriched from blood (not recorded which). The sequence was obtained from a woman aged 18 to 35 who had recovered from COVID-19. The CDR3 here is CASSLDQRSAQYF. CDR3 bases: TGTGCCAGCAGCTTAGATCAACGGTCGGCCCAGTACTTC.